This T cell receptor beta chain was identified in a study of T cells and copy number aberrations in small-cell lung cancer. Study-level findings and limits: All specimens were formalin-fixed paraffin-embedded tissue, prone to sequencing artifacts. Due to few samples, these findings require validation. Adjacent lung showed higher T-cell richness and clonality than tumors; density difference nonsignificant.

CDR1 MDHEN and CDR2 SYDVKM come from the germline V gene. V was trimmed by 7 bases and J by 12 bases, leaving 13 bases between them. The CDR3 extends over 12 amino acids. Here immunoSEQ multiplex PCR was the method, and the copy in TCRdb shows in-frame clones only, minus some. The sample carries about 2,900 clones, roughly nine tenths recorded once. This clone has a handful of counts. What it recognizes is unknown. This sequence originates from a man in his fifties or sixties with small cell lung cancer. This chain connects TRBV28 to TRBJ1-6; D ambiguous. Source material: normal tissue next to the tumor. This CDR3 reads CASTPPRGPLHF. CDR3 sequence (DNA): TGTGCCAGCACCCCCCCCCGCGGACCCCTCCACTTT.